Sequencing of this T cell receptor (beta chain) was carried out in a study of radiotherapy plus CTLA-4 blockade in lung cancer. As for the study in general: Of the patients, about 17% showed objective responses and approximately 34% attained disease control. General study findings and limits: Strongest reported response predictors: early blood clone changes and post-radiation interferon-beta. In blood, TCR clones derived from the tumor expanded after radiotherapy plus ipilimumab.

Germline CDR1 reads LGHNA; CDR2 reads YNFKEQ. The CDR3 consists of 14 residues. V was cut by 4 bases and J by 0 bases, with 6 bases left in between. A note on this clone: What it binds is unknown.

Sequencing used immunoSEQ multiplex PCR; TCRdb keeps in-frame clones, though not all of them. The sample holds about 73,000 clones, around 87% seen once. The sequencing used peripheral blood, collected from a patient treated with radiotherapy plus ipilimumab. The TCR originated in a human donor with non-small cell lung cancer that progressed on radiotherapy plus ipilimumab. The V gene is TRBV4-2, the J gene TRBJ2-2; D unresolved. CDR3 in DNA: TGTGCCAGCAGCCGGGATCCGAACACCGGGGAGCTGTTTTTT. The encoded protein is CASSRDPNTGELFF.